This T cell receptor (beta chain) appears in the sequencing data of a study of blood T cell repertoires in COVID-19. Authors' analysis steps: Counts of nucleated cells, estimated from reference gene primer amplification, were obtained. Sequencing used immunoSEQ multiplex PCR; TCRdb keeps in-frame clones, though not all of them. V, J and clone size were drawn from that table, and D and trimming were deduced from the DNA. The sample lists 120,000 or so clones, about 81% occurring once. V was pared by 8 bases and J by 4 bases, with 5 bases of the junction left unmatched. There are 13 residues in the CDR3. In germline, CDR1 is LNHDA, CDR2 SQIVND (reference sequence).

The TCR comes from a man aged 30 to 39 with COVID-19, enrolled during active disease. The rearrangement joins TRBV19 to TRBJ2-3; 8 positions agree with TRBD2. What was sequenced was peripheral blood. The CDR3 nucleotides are TGTGCCAGTGCCGGGGGGGCCCCAGATACGCAGTATTTT. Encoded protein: CASAGGAPDTQYF. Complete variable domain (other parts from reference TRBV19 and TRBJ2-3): DGGITQSPKYLFRKEGQNVTLSCEQNLNHDAMYWYRQDPGQGLRLIYYSQIVNDFQKGDIAEGYSVSREKKESFPLTVTSAQKNPTAFYLCASAGGAPDTQYFGPGTRLTVL.